This T cell receptor beta chain derives from a study of siplizumab effects on memory and regulatory T cells. Study-level background: With siplizumab at 0.8 to 1 ug/mL or without drug, mixed lymphocyte reactions were set up in pairs. Broader study findings: The diversity of naive T cells seemed greater than that of memory cells, and their alloresponse contribution seemed major. In siplizumab cultures, the suppressive function of proliferating Tregs remained unconfirmed. Mappable alloreactive CD4+ clones were on average approximately 70% Treg-derived with siplizumab, under 30% in controls.

It was at 37°C and for five to seven days that the mixed lymphocyte reaction cells were cocultured. Generated by immunoSEQ multiplex PCR, the TCRdb table keeps only in-frame clones and is missing some. The sample shows approximately 10,000 clones, roughly half of them seen only once. Regarding this clone: Its antigen is as yet unknown.

This clonotype was sampled from a human donor in good health; the cells came from an allogeneic mixed lymphocyte reaction. Some clones in this sample may be carry-over from other donors' samples. The source material was CFSE-low (dividing) CD8+ T cells sorted from an allogeneic mixed lymphocyte reaction.

CDR3 region: CASSPQGLAGGIEQYF. The CDR3 region has the DNA TGTGCCAGCAGCCCCCAGGGACTAGCGGGAGGAATCGAGCAGTACTTC. V usage is TRBV7-9 and J usage is TRBJ2-5, with 15 nucleotides matching TRBD2. The tail of the sequence fits TRBJ2-7 better, so the J call may be wrong. The CDR3 length is 16 residues. CDR1 and CDR2 from the germline V gene are SEHNR and FQNEAQ (reference sequence).